This TCR beta chain was identified in a study of blood T cell repertoires in COVID-19. Whole-study context: Samples of COVID-19 (acute and convalescent) were obtained from the United States, Italy and Spain. PBMCs, B-cell-depleted T cells, or T cells were the source of the cDNA or gDNA that made up the material.

How the authors handled the data: It was from reference gene primer amplification that nucleated cell counts were estimated. Profiled with immunoSEQ multiplex PCR; TCRdb holds only in-frame clones, not every one. V and J calls plus clone size are reproduced from that table; the DNA served to infer D and trimming. The sample has around 200,000 clones; around 80% are singletons. Only one count was recorded for this clone. The sample was peripheral blood. The source is a human donor in a cohort sampled during active COVID-19.

The CDR3 region has the DNA TGTGCCAGCAGAAGTAGACTAGCGGGGACCGGGGAGCTGTTTTTT. This encodes CASRSRLAGTGELFF. V and J are TRBV27 and TRBJ2-2; 11 bases agree with TRBD2. The CDR3 runs 15 residues. Germline V lookup: CDR1 MNHEY, CDR2 SMNVEV (reference sequence). J lost 5 bases, V lost 6 bases, and 5 bases had no gene match.